This TCR beta chain was profiled in a study of cytomegalovirus exposure and HLA in healthy donors. 60 Vbeta and 13 Jbeta primers were used in PCR. Profiled with immunoSEQ multiplex PCR; TCRdb holds only in-frame clones, not every one. The repertoire has fewer than 200,000 clones, roughly 85% of them found once; the top ten carry about 1.7%. As regards this clone: The antigen remains unidentified.

Regarding the study as a whole: Later on, analysis showed that most CMV-associated TCR beta chains appeared to be HLA-restricted. The classifier, whose performance was assessed in both the original and validation cohorts, reportedly diagnosed cytomegalovirus status with high specificity and sensitivity.

The trim removed 1 base at V and 0 bases at J, leaving 8 bases unmatched. Germline V gene sequence: CDR1 LGHNA, CDR2 YNFKEQ. The length of the CDR3 is 19 residues. This TCR came from a woman under 30 in good health and CMV-seronegative. Sequencing was carried out using PBMCs. The chain links TRBV4-2 to TRBJ1-4; 10 bases align to TRBD1. CDR3 coding DNA: TGTGCCAGCAGCCAAGCTAAGGGGACAGGGGATGCAACTAATGAAAAACTGTTTTTT. This translates into CASSQAKGTGDATNEKLFF.